This passage covers 20 T cell receptor beta chains from one sample sequenced in a study of T cell changes during pregnancy in multiple sclerosis. Profiled with immunoSEQ multiplex PCR; TCRdb holds only in-frame clones, not every one. The data contain roughly 48,000 clones, about nine tenths of them seen just once; the ten biggest clones take up roughly 1.2%. The specimen comprised CD4+ T cells from peripheral blood mononuclear cells, sampled in the second trimester of pregnancy. These receptor sequences come from a female donor with multiple sclerosis, enrolled in a pregnancy study.

The chain couples TRBV4-3 to TRBJ2-7; 7 positions agree with TRBD2. With 0 bases clipped from V and 6 bases from J, the junction kept 17 bases outside the gene matches. The germline CDR1 and CDR2 sequences are LGHNA and YSLEER. This CDR3 region has 18 residues. CDR3: CASSQDVGLQGGAPEQYF. The CDR3 nucleotides read TGCGCCAGCAGCCAAGATGTTGGCCTCCAGGGAGGGGCTCCCGAGCAGTACTTC.

The chain couples TRBV27 to TRBJ2-3, with 9 bases lining up with TRBD2. The CDR3 loop spans 16 amino acids. The germline V gene has CDR1 MNHEY and CDR2 SMNVEV (reference sequence). Germline trimming cut 7 bases from V and 1 base from J; bases unmatched to any gene: 9. In DNA, the CDR3 is TGTGCCAGCAAACCCGGGACTAGCAAACGCACAGATACGCAGTATTTT. Amino acids: CASKPGTSKRTDTQYF.

The chain recombines TRBV9 with TRBJ2-4; 11 bases line up with TRBD2. This CDR3 has 17 residues. J lost 3 bases, V lost 4 bases, and 9 bases had no gene match. CDR1 SGDLS and CDR2 YYNGEE come from the germline V gene. CDR3 sequence: CASSSGLAGPVKNIQYF. The CDR3 DNA sequence: TGTGCCAGCAGCTCCGGACTAGCGGGTCCAGTCAAAAACATTCAGTACTTC.

In this sample, this clone turned up once. The V call is TRBV6-1, the J call TRBJ1-1; no clear D gene. CDR3 size: 13 residues. Trimming pared 6 bases from V and 3 bases from J, leaving 11 bases between. Germline V gene sequence: CDR1 MNHNS, CDR2 SASEGT. Here the CDR3 DNA reads TGTGCCAGCAGCCCCCAGGCAGACACTGAAGCTTTCTTT. It encodes CASSPQADTEAFF.

The chain joins TRBV6-6 to TRBJ2-2; TRBD1 might be the D (6 bases). The CDR3 is 16 residues long. V was clipped by 6 bases and J by 1 base, with 15 bases between them. The germline V gene encodes CDR1 MNHNY and CDR2 SVGAGI (reference sequence). DNA of the CDR3: TGTGCCAGCAGCTTGGGGGCAGGGATGAACACCGGGGAGCTGTTTTTT. Translating gives CASSLGAGMNTGELFF.

This chain uses TRBV2 with TRBJ2-3, with a weak D call TRBD1 (5 bases). This CDR3 has 15 residues. Germline V gene sequence: CDR1 SNHLY, CDR2 FYNNEI. Trimming stripped 6 bases from V and 0 bases from J, with 13 bases between. Written as DNA, the CDR3 is TGTGCCAGCAGGGTAGGGGTTCCTAGCACAGATACGCAGTATTTT. It specifies CASRVGVPSTDTQYF.

This chain joins TRBV7-5 and TRBJ2-1; the table's TRBD2 call for D was not verified on the DNA. TRBV7-5 has pseudogene status. The CDR3 is 15 residues long. CDR3 nucleotide sequence: TGTGTCAGAAGCTTAGACAGCGGGAGAGACCTTGAGCAGTTCTTC. Translating gives CVRSLDSGRDLEQFF.

This clone showed up just once. The chain is built from TRBV30 and TRBJ2-1; D might be TRBD1 (7 bases). V lost 2 bases and J lost 15, with 32 bases in between. Germline V gene sequence: CDR1 GTSNPN, CDR2 SVGIG (reference sequence). The CDR3 runs to 17 residues. The chain's CDR3 is CAWSPGQGVLRGIRGFF. The CDR3 DNA follows: TGTGCCTGGAGTCCAGGCCAGGGGGTTCTTCGGGGGATCAGGGGGTTCTTC.

The rearrangement links TRBV30 to TRBJ2-7; D possibly corresponds to TRBD1 (6 bases). V lost 4 bases and J lost 0, with 13 bases in between. The CDR3 spans 14 residues. CDR1 GTSNPN and CDR2 SVGIG come from the germline V gene (reference sequence). The CDR3 loop reads CAWNIQGSSYEQYF. The CDR3 DNA reads TGTGCCTGGAATATACAGGGTTCCTCCTACGAGCAGTACTTC.

The chain uses TRBV11-3 and TRBJ2-2; D is possibly TRBD1 (5 bases). CDR1 and CDR2 (germline): SGHNT, YENEEA. This CDR3 has 17 residues. V lost 1 base and J lost 0, with 12 bases in between. CDR3: CASSLGRWGSNTGELFF. The CDR3 bases are TGTGCCAGCAGCTTAGGTCGATGGGGCTCGAACACCGGGGAGCTGTTTTTT.

The chain carries TRBV10-3 and TRBJ2-3; a weak D match, TRBD1 (5 bases). The V gene's germline CDR1 is ENHRY and CDR2 SYGVKD. V shed 8 bases and J shed 0 bases, with 9 bases lying between them. The CDR3 runs 13 residues. The DNA for the CDR3 is TGTGCCATCCTACAGGCTAGCACAGATACGCAGTATTTT. Amino acids: CAILQASTDTQYF.

The V call is TRBV30, the J call TRBJ2-1, with 10 positions matching TRBD1. The V and J ends lost 2 bases and 0 bases, in that order; junction bases with no gene match: 7. CDR1 is GTSNPN and CDR2 is SVGIG in the germline V gene (reference sequence). The CDR3 loop spans 17 amino acids. CDR3 bases: TGTGCCTGGAGTTCCCCTTGGGACAGGGGCTCCTACAATGAGCAGTTCTTC. Its translation: CAWSSPWDRGSYNEQFF.

The CDR3 nucleotides are TGTGCCAGCAGTGAAAAGGGAGCGACTAGCGGGAGTCCGTACATTCAGTACTTC. Protein sequence: CASSEKGATSGSPYIQYF. This chain joins TRBV6-1 and TRBJ2-4; 12 nucleotides align to TRBD2. V dropped 2 bases and J dropped 8; count of bases not matched to a gene: 13. CDR1 and CDR2 (germline): MNHNS, SASEGT. The CDR3 is 18 residues long.

The chain recombines TRBV27 with TRBJ2-7; 8 nucleotides line up with TRBD2. The CDR3 is 15 amino acids. The germline V gene encodes CDR1 MNHEY and CDR2 SMNVEV (reference sequence). J gave up 7 bases and V 6 bases, and 14 bases lay outside the gene matches. The CDR3 coding sequence is TGTGCCAGCAGGACTGCAACTAGCGGAGGCCTGGAGCAGTACTTC. As protein: CASRTATSGGLEQYF.

V gene TRBV5-1 combines with J gene TRBJ2-1; 7 positions match TRBD1. V lost 4 bases to trimming and J lost 1 base; unmatched junction nucleotides: 5. The length of the CDR3 is 15 residues. CDR1 and CDR2 from the germline V gene are SGHRS and YFSETQ. As DNA, the CDR3 is TGCGCCAGCAGCCAGGGGGTTGGTTCCTACAATGAGCAGTTCTTC. Its protein is CASSQGVGSYNEQFF.

The chain joins TRBV6-1 to TRBJ2-3; D is unclear. The CDR3 extends over 13 amino acids. The ends were cut back, 3 bases at V and 3 bases at J, with 7 bases in the middle. Germline loops: CDR1 MNHNS, CDR2 SASEGT. DNA of the CDR3: TGTGCCAGCAGTGACGCGAGGACAGATACGCAGTATTTT. This codes for CASSDARTDTQYF.

The gene calls are TRBV6-1 and TRBJ2-5; 14 bases are shared with TRBD2. V dropped 8 bases and J dropped 5; count of bases not matched to a gene: 1. Germline CDR1 reads MNHNS; CDR2 reads SASEGT. The CDR3 contains 13 residues. DNA for the CDR3: TGTGCCAGCGGACTAGCGGGAGGTGAGACCCAGTACTTC. Translating gives CASGLAGGETQYF.

The chain combines TRBV4-1 with TRBJ2-7; 8 bases align to TRBD2. This CDR3 is built from 17 residues. J gave up 0 bases and V 3 bases, and 10 bases lay outside the gene matches. Germline CDR1 is MGHRA and CDR2 is YSYEKL. CDR3 in amino acids: CASSHATSGRTSYEQYF. Here the CDR3 DNA reads TGCGCCAGCAGCCACGCTACTAGCGGTCGGACCTCCTACGAGCAGTACTTC.

The rearrangement joins TRBV5-4 to TRBJ2-1; 8 bases are a match to TRBD2. V lost 4 bases to trimming and J lost 9 bases; unmatched junction nucleotides: 12. The CDR3 sequence is 15 residues long. CDR1 is SGHNT, CDR2 YYREEE, per germline (reference sequence). CDR3 coding DNA: TGTGCCAGCAGCCCTGAGGGTAGCGGGATCGGTGAGCAGTTCTTC. This gives the protein CASSPEGSGIGEQFF. Based on the CDR3 plus reference TRBV5-4 and TRBJ2-1, the full variable domain is ETGVTQSPTHLIKTRGQQVTLRCSSQSGHNTVSWYQQALGQGPQFIFQYYREEENGRGNFPPRFSGLQFPNYSSELNVNALELDDSALYLCASSPEGSGIGEQFFGPGTRLTVL.

The chain employs TRBV10-3 and TRBJ2-5, with D tentatively TRBD2 (6 bases). Germline-derived CDR1 and CDR2 are ENHRY and SYGVKD. The length of the CDR3 is 16 residues. V lost 6 bases, J lost 4 bases, and 21 bases lay in between. The DNA of the CDR3 is TGTGCCATCAGGTCTTCGAGCCCTGAGGGAGGAGAGACCCAGTACTTC. Translation: CAIRSSSPEGGETQYF.